Reported below is one T cell receptor beta chain. In the same sample, other DNA sequences code for this CDR3. Looked up from germline, CDR1 is SGDLS and CDR2 is YYNGEE. J gave up 7 bases and V 3 bases, and 2 bases lay outside the gene matches. The CDR3 is 15 amino acids. The data belong to a study of blood T cell repertoires in COVID-19. Background on the study: The United States, Italy and Spain were the sources of the acute and convalescent COVID-19 samples. Nucleic acid was either cDNA or gDNA, and it came from T cells, B-cell-depleted T cells, or PBMCs.

In the study's own analysis: The authors estimated nucleated cell counts from reference gene primer amplification. Sequencing used immunoSEQ multiplex PCR; TCRdb keeps in-frame clones, though not all of them. The DNA gave D and trimming, while V, J and clone size come from that table. Among 110,000 or so clones listed, roughly 82% were seen once. The specimen sequenced was peripheral blood. The sequence derives from a woman in her 40s with acute or convalescent COVID-19. This chain joins TRBV9 and TRBJ1-6; 12 positions agree with TRBD1. The CDR3 nucleotides are TGTGCCAGCAGCGCGGGACAGGGGGCGAATTCACCCCTCCACTTT. This codes for CASSAGQGANSPLHF. Full variable domain (rest looked up from reference TRBV9 and TRBJ1-6): DSGVTQTPKHLITATGQRVTLRCSPRSGDLSVYWYQQSLDQGLQFLIQYYNGEERAKGNILERFSAQQFPDLHSELNLSSLELGDSALYFCASSAGQGANSPLHFGNGTRLTVT.